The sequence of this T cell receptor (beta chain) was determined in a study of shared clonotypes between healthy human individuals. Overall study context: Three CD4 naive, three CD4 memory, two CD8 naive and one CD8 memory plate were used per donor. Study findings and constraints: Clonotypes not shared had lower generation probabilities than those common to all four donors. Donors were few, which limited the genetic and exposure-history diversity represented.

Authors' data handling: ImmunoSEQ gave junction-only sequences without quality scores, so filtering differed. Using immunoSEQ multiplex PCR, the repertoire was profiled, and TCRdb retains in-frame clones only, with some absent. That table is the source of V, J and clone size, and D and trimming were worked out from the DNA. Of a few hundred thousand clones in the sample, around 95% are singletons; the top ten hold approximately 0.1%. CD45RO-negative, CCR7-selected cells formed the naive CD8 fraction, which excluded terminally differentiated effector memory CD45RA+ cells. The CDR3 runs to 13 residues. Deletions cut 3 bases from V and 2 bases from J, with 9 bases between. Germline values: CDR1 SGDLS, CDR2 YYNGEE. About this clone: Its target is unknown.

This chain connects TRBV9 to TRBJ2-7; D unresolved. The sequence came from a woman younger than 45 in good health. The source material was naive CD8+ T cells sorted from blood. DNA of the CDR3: TGTGCCAGCAGCGAGACGGACGCCTACGAGCAGTACTTC. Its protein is CASSETDAYEQYF.